The present entry profiles one TCR beta chain with its context. Its antigen remains unidentified. It has no much larger one-base neighbor in the sample; base qualities were not kept. Within the sample, other DNA sequences also encode this same CDR3. The sample comes from a study of shared clonotypes between healthy human individuals (dated by TCRdb to 2020 to 2021). Context from the whole study: The cohort included a few men and a couple of women between 18 and 49 years of age. The study deeply sequenced blood TCR repertoires of about 5 healthy adults to estimate repertoire size and the extent of clonotype sharing between individuals. Between about 0.8 and 9 billion PBMCs per donor were obtained by leukapheresis. For each donor, CD4 naive and CD4 memory were each given three plates, CD8 naive was given two plates, and CD8 memory was given one plate. To increase sequencing depth and limit assay-specific biases, different laboratories used diverse techniques to prepare libraries and sequence TCR repertoires.

The donors were healthy, HIV-negative adults with no recently reported acute infections or vaccinations. Every donor was a Caucasian adult residing in Nashville, Tennessee, USA. CD4+ T cells were enriched by magnetic negative selection, after which naive cells were positively selected on CD45RA and the negative fraction was taken as the memory subset. After blood collection by leukapheresis, PBMCs were isolated using Ficoll-Histopaque density gradient centrifugation and then cryopreserved in the vapor phase of liquid nitrogen. Analytical flow cytometry was used to check the purity and quantity of each magnetically sorted T cell population. Each sorted fraction had its genomic DNA isolated and then quantified by UV absorbance on a Nanodrop 2000c. TCR CDR3 regions were amplified from genomic DNA by multiplex PCR using the deep immunoSEQ assay. Genomic DNA extracted from each cell subset was distributed evenly over all wells of several immunoSEQ 96-well plates, and each plate served as one replicate. For sorted subsets, each replicate PCR was loaded with about 200 ng genomic DNA, equivalent to about 30,000 T cell genomes. Purified libraries were measured with a Qubit 3.0 fluorometer, size-checked on a Bioanalyzer 2100, and measured again with the KAPA Library Quantification kit. Each immunoSEQ 96-well plate was sequenced on its own single-read 150-cycle Illumina NextSeq 550 flow cell. The paper's data handling went like this. Because the immunoSEQ output included only junctional sequences and no quality scores, the filtering could not be the same as the filtering used for full-length reads. To assign V/J genes and CDR3, sequences were annotated against IMGT germline references using PyIR, a Python wrapper for IgBLAST v1.9. Reads were filtered out if the reads had weak V/J assignments (E-value above 1e-6), no CDR3, stop codons, out-of-frame junctions, or ambiguous translated residues. A V3J clonotype was defined by an identical inferred V gene, J gene, and CDR3 amino acid sequence. The percentage overlap between two repertoires was calculated by dividing the number of shared unique clonotypes by the size of the smaller repertoire. Repertoire richness was assessed with RTK rarefaction, the Chao1 estimator, and Recon v2.1 estimates of unobserved clonotypes. OLGA was used to compute generation probabilities for all TCRbeta clonotypes that the gDNA method yielded from a handful of donors. TCRdb took over this immuneACCESS table, retaining in-frame rearrangements with V and J assigned. Such tables are incomplete; in checked studies, under half of the missing clones stem from an unresolved V gene, and the remainder is unexplained. Clone size and the V and J calls come from that table; the DNA yielded D and trimming. Here the sample has around 2,000,000 clones; roughly 94% occur a single time. Approximately 0.13% of the sample lies in the top ten.

Summary of the overall study and its limitations: Even with the large sequencing depth, rarefaction of the sorted-subset datasets indicated that sequencing was incomplete. Because the study included only a small number of donors, the genetic and exposure-history diversity represented was limited. Higher generation probabilities were observed for clonotypes shared by all four sorted-subset donors than for non-shared clonotypes. Sampling was limited to blood, and TCR repertoires in tissue likely differ from TCR repertoires in blood. When several donors were compared, the shared fraction of clonotypes was approximately 5% for naive CD4, roughly 3.4% for naive CD8, roughly 2.3% for memory CD4, and 0.35% to 0.5% for memory CD8. Naive subsets generally had larger estimated clonotype richness than memory subsets. Pairwise subsampling led to the expectation that sequencing depth would affect the degree of clonotype sharing among donors.

CDR1 and CDR2 are drawn from the germline V gene: KGHSH, LQKENI. The CDR3 numbers 14 residues from cysteine through phenylalanine. Just CDR3 DNA is preserved here, 42 bases in frame from base 1. V is shortened by 3 bases, J by 1 base, and the region joining them spans 6 bases. This TCR came from a man between 18 and 35 years old in good health. Sequenced: naive CD4+ T cells sorted from blood. The sample's cell subset or site label, in plain terms: CD45RA+ positively selected. In this chain, TRBV18 is recombined with TRBJ2-2; the best D guess is TRBD2, with 6 bases matching. Here is the DNA: TGTGCCAGCTCACCTAGCGGGAACACCGGGGAGCTGTTTTTT. Its translation reads: CASSPSGNTGELFF.